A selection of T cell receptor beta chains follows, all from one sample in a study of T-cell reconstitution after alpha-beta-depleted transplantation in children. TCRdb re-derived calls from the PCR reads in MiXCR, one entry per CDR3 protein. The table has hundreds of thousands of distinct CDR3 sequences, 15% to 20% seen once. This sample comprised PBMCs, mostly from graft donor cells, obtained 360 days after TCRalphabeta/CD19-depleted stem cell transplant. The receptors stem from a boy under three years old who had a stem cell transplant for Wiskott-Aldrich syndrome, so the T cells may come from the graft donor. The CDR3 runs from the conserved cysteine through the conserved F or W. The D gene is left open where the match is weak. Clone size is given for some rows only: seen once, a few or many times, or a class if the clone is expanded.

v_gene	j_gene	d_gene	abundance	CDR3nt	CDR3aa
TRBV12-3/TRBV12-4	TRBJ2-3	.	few	TGTGCCAGCAGCCAGGTCAGGGGGGCAAGAGATACGCAGTATTTT	CASSQVRGARDTQYF
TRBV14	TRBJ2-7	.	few	TGTGCCAGCAGCCCCCACGGACGACTCAAATCAGAGCAGTACTTC	CASSPHGRLKSEQYF
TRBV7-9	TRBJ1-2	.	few	TGTGCCAGCAGCTTATGGGGCGGCAGCCCCTATGGCTACACCTTC	CASSLWGGSPYGYTF
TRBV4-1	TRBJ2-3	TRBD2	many	TGCGCCAGCAGCCAAATCACCGGGACTACCACAGATACGCAGTATTTT	CASSQITGTTTDTQYF
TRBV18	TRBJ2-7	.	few	TGTGCCAGCTCTGGCGATAGCGGATTTTCCTACGAGCAGTACTTC	CASSGDSGFSYEQYF
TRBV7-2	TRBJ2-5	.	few	TGTGCCAGCAGCTTAGTTGTGGACAAGAAAGAGACCCAGTACTTC	CASSLVVDKKETQYF
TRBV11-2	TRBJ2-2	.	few	TGTGCCAGCAGCCTGTCCGTGAGGCGGAGGGGGGACACCGGGGAGCTGTTTTTT	CASSLSVRRRGDTGELFF
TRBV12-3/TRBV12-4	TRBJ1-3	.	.	TGTGCCAGCCGTCCCGCTGGAAACACCATATATTTT	CASRPAGNTIYF
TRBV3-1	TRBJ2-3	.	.	TGTGCCAGCAGCCAAGATCGGATAGATACGCAGTATTTT	CASSQDRIDTQYF
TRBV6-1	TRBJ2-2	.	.	TGTGCCAGCAGTCCCTGGCTTTCCGCGAACACCGGGGAGCTGTTTTTT	CASSPWLSANTGELFF
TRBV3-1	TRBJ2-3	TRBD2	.	TGTGCCAGCAGACAGCGGGGGGGCCATGTTAGCACAGATACGCAGTATTTT	CASRQRGGHVSTDTQYF
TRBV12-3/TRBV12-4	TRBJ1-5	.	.	TGTGCCAGCAGTTTTCGGGGATTTAGCAATCAGCCCCAGCATTTT	CASSFRGFSNQPQHF
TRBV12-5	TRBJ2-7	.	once	TGTGCTAGTGGTCTTTCCACGGACGATTTCTACGAGCAGTACTTC	CASGLSTDDFYEQYF
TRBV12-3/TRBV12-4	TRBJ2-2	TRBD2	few	TGTGCCAGCAGCCGCATAGCGGGGGGCACCGGGGAGCTGTTTTTT	CASSRIAGGTGELFF
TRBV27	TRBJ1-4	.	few	TGTGCCAGCAGTTGGACCGTTGCAGGAGGACTGTTTTTT	CASSWTVAGGLFF
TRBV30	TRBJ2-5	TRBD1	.	TGTGCCTCTGGGGTTCACAGGGGAGAGACCCAGTACTTC	CASGVHRGETQYF
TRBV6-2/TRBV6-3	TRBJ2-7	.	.	TGTGCCAGCAGCTACAGAACGGGAGCTAATTCCTACGAGCAGTACTTC	CASSYRTGANSYEQYF
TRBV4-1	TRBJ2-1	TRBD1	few	TGCGCCAGCAGCCAAGACGGGACAGCCTACAATGAGCAGTTCTTC	CASSQDGTAYNEQFF
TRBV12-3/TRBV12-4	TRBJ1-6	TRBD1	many	TGTGCCAGCAGTCCGGACAGGGGAAATTCACCCCTCCACTTT	CASSPDRGNSPLHF
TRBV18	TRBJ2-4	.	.	TGTGCCAGCTCACCACCGGGCAAAAACATTCAGTACTTC	CASSPPGKNIQYF
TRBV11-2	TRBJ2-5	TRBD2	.	TGTGCCAGCAGCTTCACTCCCCGGAGCGGGAGGGCCTTGAAGACCCAGTACTTC	CASSFTPRSGRALKTQYF
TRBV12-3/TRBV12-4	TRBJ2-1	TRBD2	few	TGTGCCAGCAGTTTAGCAGCCCTAGCGGGAGAGGGTGAGCGGTTCTTC	CASSLAALAGEGERFF
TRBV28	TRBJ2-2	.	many	TGTGCCAGCAGCTTAGTTACCGGGGAGCTGTTTTTT	CASSLVTGELFF
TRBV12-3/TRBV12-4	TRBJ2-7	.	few	TGTGCCAGCAGTTTATGGGGGAACGACGAGCAGTACTTC	CASSLWGNDEQYF
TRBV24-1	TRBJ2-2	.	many	TGTGCCACCAGTGAAGGAAACGGGGAGCTGTTTTTT	CATSEGNGELFF
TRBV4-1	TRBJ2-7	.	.	TGCGCCAGCAGCCAACACACAAGCTCCTACGAGCAGTACTTC	CASSQHTSSYEQYF
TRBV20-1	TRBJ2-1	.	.	TGCAGTCCACACAGCCCCTCCTACAATGAGCAGTTCTTC	CSPHSPSYNEQFF
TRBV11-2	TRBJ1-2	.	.	TGTGCCAGCAGCTTAGTACAGGGAACAAATGGCTACACCTTC	CASSLVQGTNGYTF
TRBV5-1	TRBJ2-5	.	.	TGCGCCAGCAGCCGCATGACAGGCCAAGAGACCCAGTACTTC	CASSRMTGQETQYF
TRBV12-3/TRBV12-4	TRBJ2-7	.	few	TGTGCCAGCAGCCGTACCGTTAAAGCTTCCTACGAGCAGTACTTC	CASSRTVKASYEQYF
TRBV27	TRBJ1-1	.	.	TGTGCCAGCCACGGGAACACTGAAGCTTTCTTT	CASHGNTEAFF
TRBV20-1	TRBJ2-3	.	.	TGCAGTGCTAGAGCCCTAAGGGCAGATACGCAGTATTTT	CSARALRADTQYF
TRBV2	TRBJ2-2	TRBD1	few	TGTGCCAGCAGTCCAGGGGGCGGGCAGCTGTTTTTT	CASSPGGGQLFF
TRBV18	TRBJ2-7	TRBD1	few	TGTGCCAGCTCACCTTTACCTATGACAGGGGCGGGGGAGCAGTACTTC	CASSPLPMTGAGEQYF
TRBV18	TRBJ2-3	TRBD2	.	TGTGCCAGCTCACAACCGGGACTAGCGGTGAGCACAGATACGCAGTATTTT	CASSQPGLAVSTDTQYF
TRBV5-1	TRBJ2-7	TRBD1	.	TGCGCCAGCAGCGCCCCGGGACAGCCCTACGAGCAGTACTTC	CASSAPGQPYEQYF
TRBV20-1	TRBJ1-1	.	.	TGCAGTGCAGGTCGTGGTGGGGTGAACACTGAAGCTTTCTTT	CSAGRGGVNTEAFF
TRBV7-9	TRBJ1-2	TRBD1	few	TGTGCCAGCAGCCCAACAGGGGGCGGCTACACCTTC	CASSPTGGGYTF
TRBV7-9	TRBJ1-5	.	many	TGTGCCAGCAGCTGGGAAGGGAATCAGCCCCAGCATTTT	CASSWEGNQPQHF
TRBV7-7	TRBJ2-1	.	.	TGTGCCAGCAGCCTTACTAGTTTAAGCTCCTACAATGAGCAGTTCTTC	CASSLTSLSSYNEQFF
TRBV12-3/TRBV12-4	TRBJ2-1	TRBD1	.	TGTGCCAGCAGGGGGACAGGGAGGGGCAATGAGCAGTTCTTC	CASRGTGRGNEQFF
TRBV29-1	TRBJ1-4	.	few	TGCAGCGTTAAAGGGAGGGTTAGGGAAAAACTGTTTTTT	CSVKGRVREKLFF
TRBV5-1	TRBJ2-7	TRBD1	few	TGCGCCAGCAGCGCCAGACAGGGTGGAGCCTACGAGCAGTACTTC	CASSARQGGAYEQYF
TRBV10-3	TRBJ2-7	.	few	TGTGCCATCAGTGAGTCGGGTGCTCCCGCTCTTTACGAGCAGTACTTC	CAISESGAPALYEQYF
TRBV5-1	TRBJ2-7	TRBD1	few	TGCGCCAGCAGCTTGGAGACAGGGAGAAGGCAGTACTTC	CASSLETGRRQYF
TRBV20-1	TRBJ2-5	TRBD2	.	TGCAGTGCTCCAGACGGGACTAGCGGGAGGGCACAAGAGACCCAGTACTTC	CSAPDGTSGRAQETQYF
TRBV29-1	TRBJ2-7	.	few	TGCAGCGTCCCGGGCCCAACCCACTACGAGCAGTACTTC	CSVPGPTHYEQYF
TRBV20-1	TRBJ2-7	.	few	TGCAGTGCTCAGAGGGGAATGGGCGAGCAGTACTTC	CSAQRGMGEQYF
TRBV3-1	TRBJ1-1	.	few	TGTGCCAGCAGCCAAGTTTATAACAGGGCGAACACTGAAGCTTTCTTT	CASSQVYNRANTEAFF
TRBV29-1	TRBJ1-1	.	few	TGCAGCGTTGAGAGATTTCACGTTTTCGCTGAAGCTTTCTTT	CSVERFHVFAEAFF
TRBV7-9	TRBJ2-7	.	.	TGTGCCAGCAGCCCCATACCGGTAATTACCGCCTACGAGCAGTACTTC	CASSPIPVITAYEQYF
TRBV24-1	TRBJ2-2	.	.	TGTGCCACCAGTGATTTGATGGGCTCCGGGGAGCTGTTTTTT	CATSDLMGSGELFF
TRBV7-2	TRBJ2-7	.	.	TGTGCCAGCAGCCCCGCACCAGGGTCGGTCTACGAGCAGTACTTC	CASSPAPGSVYEQYF
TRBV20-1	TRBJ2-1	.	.	TGCAGTGCTAGAGATCGAGGGGGGGCCTACAATGAGCAGTTCTTC	CSARDRGGAYNEQFF
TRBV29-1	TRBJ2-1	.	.	TGCAGCGTTGGATTTCCTGCGGGGAGAGAGTTCTTC	CSVGFPAGREFF
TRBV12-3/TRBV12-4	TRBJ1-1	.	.	TGTGCCAGCAGTACTACAGGGAGGCACACTGAAGCTTTCTTT	CASSTTGRHTEAFF
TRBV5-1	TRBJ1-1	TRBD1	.	TGCGCCAGCAGCTTGAGGGGGACAGGGATGGTCATGAACACTGAAGCTTTCTTT	CASSLRGTGMVMNTEAFF
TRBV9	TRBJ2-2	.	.	TGTGCCAGCAGCGTAGTCGCAAGCGGGGGGGAGCTGTTTTTT	CASSVVASGGELFF
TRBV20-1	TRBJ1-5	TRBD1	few	TGCAGTGCTAAGGACAGGGTTAGCAATCAGCCCCAGCATTTT	CSAKDRVSNQPQHF